Given below is one T cell receptor (beta chain) in context. Donors underwent one heparinised blood draw, roughly 110 mL on average. Stem cell-like memory, regulatory, central memory and naive CD4+ cells were sorted via CD45RO/CCR7/CD25/CD127/CD95/CD27. The data derive from a study of beta chain features in type 1 diabetes. Overall study context: Cell yields, gender and age were comparable in patients and healthy donors.

The authors reverse transcribed all of the isolated RNA, so sequencing captured expressed TCRB transcripts. The study sequenced naive, central memory and regulatory T cell samples to an average of around 3.4 million reads. The data were produced by immunoSEQ multiplex PCR, yet TCRdb's version contains in-frame clones alone and is incomplete. The profile shows about 330,000 clones, 11% of them singletons. This CDR3 has 14 amino acids. Germline V lookup: CDR1 LGHNA, CDR2 YSLEER. V lost 0 bases and J 2 bases, leaving 7 bases between the germline ends. The source material was naive CD4+ T cells from blood. The chain couples TRBV4-3 to TRBJ1-2; D not resolved. The clonotype was recovered from a woman aged 25 to 39 in good health. CDR3 in amino acids: CASSQDNTNYGYTF. The CDR3 DNA reads as TGCGCCAGCAGCCAAGATAACACCAACTATGGCTACACCTTC.